The clone carrying this T cell receptor (beta chain) has a count of ten or more. The antigen is undetermined. The sample originates from a study of T cells in Graves' hyperthyroidism and ophthalmopathy. The overall study: Blood from the periphery was taken at initial diagnosis, before any treatment. Study results and caveats: Ophthalmopathy was predicted by the model a median of approximately 6 months ahead of onset.

TCR beta CDR3 regions were amplified from RNA. The HTBI primer set was used in a first-round RT-PCR of the TCR CDR3. TCRdb reanalysed the multiplex PCR reads using MiXCR and keeps one entry per CDR3 protein. The data hold hundreds of thousands of distinct CDR3 sequences, with around a sixth observed a single time. Unmatched junction bases numbered 2, after V lost 1 base and J lost 6 bases. This CDR3 contains 16 residues. CDR1 and CDR2 from the germline V gene are SGHTA and FQGNSA. The TCR was taken from a woman under 30 with Graves' hyperthyroidism. Specimen: blood. V gene TRBV7-2 combines with J gene TRBJ2-1, with 14 bases aligning to TRBD2. CDR3 bases: TGTGCCAGCAGCTTAGTAGGGACTAGCGGGGGCAATGAGCAGTTCTTC. Translation gives CASSLVGTSGGNEQFF. The variable domain in full, completed from reference TRBV7-2 and TRBJ2-1, reads GAGVSQSPSNKVTEKGKDVELRCDPISGHTALYWYRQSLGQGLEFLIYFQGNSAPDKSGLPSDRFSAERTGGSVSTLTIQRTQQEDSAVYLCASSLVGTSGGNEQFFGPGTRLTVL.